This passage covers 21 T cell receptor beta chains from one sample sequenced in a study of vaccination and CD4 T cells after COVID-19 (dated 2022 in TCRdb). This specimen's treatment or condition label, per the study, means: roughly nine-day PBMC culture with coronavirus spike peptide pools or control peptides (ViraFEST assay). Libraries were prepared through PCR. The sequencer was an Illumina iSeq 100. DNA from cultured CD4+ T cells underwent TCR sequencing with the Oncomine TCR Beta short-read assay at the Johns Hopkins FTIC core. TCRdb reprocessing: public reads trimmed at Q25 with fastp, clones called with MiXCR, in-frame beta chains kept. Rows with a matching CDR3 protein are joined into one entry that keeps the most common DNA and genes. The sample records 10,000 or so distinct CDR3 sequences, 55% of which are singletons. Together, the top ten hold 7.5% to 8% of the sample. For these TCRs, the target antigens are not known.

The sample was CD4+ T cells from blood, cultured in vitro. The source of these receptors is a human donor who had recovered from COVID-19.

This clonotype was counted once. V and J are TRBV4-1 and TRBJ1-5; D gene uncertain. From germline, CDR1 is MGHRA and CDR2 YSYEKL. V shed 1 base and J shed 6 bases, with 19 bases lying between them. This CDR3 is built from 17 residues. The CDR3 loop is CASSQGLEPLRGQPQHF. The CDR3 DNA reads TGCGCCAGCAGCCAAGGCTTGGAACCCCTTCGCGGTCAGCCCCAGCATTTT.

This rearrangement joins TRBV19 to TRBJ1-2, with a possible D match to TRBD1 (5 bases). The CDR3 totals 14 residues. Germline V gene lookup returns CDR1 LNHDA and CDR2 SQIVND (reference sequence). V lost 8 bases, J lost 5 bases, and 18 bases lay in between. The CDR3: CASSYRGPGYGYTF. CDR3 coding DNA: TGTGCCAGTTCATACCGGGGCCCTGGGTATGGCTACACCTTC.

The rearrangement links TRBV24-1 to TRBJ1-5, with a possible D match to TRBD1 (5 bases). Germline CDR1 reads KGHDR; CDR2 reads SFDVKD. Trimming removed 5 bases from V and 6 bases from J, with 10 bases in between. The CDR3 is made up of 13 amino acids. The CDR3, as DNA: TGTGCCACCAGTGGCATGGGACTTCAGCCCCAGCATTTT. Protein product: CATSGMGLQPQHF.

Within the sample, this clonotype is medium-sized. V usage is TRBV7-2 and J usage is TRBJ1-1; D gene unclear. Trimming removed 3 bases from V and 0 bases from J, with 5 bases in between. Germline V CDR1 and CDR2: SGHTA, FQGNSA. The CDR3 loop spans 13 amino acids. CDR3 amino acids: CASSFHMNTEAFF. In DNA form, the CDR3 reads TGTGCCAGCAGCTTCCACATGAACACTGAAGCTTTCTTT.

By its share, this clonotype is medium-sized. The chain combines TRBV7-3 with TRBJ2-5; 10 bases are shared with TRBD2. CDR1 is SGHTA and CDR2 is FQGTGA in the germline V gene. J was trimmed by 1 base and V by 2 bases; bases with no gene match: 1. The CDR3 is 15 residues long. CDR3 in DNA: TGTGCCAGCAGCTTACTAGCGGGAGTCCAAGAGACCCAGTACTTC. Translation gives CASSLLAGVQETQYF. The complete variable domain, with remaining parts taken from reference TRBV7-3 and TRBJ2-5, reads GAGVSQTPSNKVTEKGKYVELRCDPISGHTALYWYRQSLGQGPEFLIYFQGTGAADDSGLPNDRFFAVRPEGSVSTLKIQRTERGDSAVYLCASSLLAGVQETQYFGPGTRLLVL.

This clonotype has just a few counts. CDR3 residues: CSATGQGVYEQYF. CDR3 DNA: TGCAGTGCAACGGGACAGGGGGTTTACGAGCAGTACTTC. The chain carries TRBV20-1 and TRBJ2-7; 11 bases fit TRBD1. The CDR3 consists of 13 residues. Germline V gives CDR1 DFQATT, CDR2 SNEGSKA (reference sequence). The J segment lost 4 bases and the V segment lost 6 bases, leaving 5 bases of the junction unmatched.

V usage is TRBV9 and J usage is TRBJ1-2; D not resolved. The CDR3 length is 15 residues. Germline CDR1 reads SGDLS; CDR2 reads YYNGEE. The V gene lost 3 bases and the J gene lost 2 bases, with 14 bases spanning the gap. CDR3 coding DNA: TGTGCCAGCAGCGCCTCCAGGTCGGCAAACTATGGCTACACCTTC. The encoded protein is CASSASRSANYGYTF.

The chain uses TRBV24-1 and TRBJ1-5; perhaps TRBD1 as D (5 bases). The CDR3 sequence is 18 residues long. CDR1 is KGHDR and CDR2 is SFDVKD in the germline V gene. V was pared by 4 bases and J by 5 bases, with 23 bases between. CDR3: CATSDTTGPLGADQPQHF. The CDR3 DNA reads as TGTGCCACCAGTGACACTACCGGGCCCCTTGGGGCTGATCAGCCCCAGCATTTT.

V is TRBV5-8 and J is TRBJ1-4; D gene unclear. This CDR3 is built from 14 residues. Germline V gene lookup returns CDR1 SGHTS and CDR2 YDEGEE. The V end lost 6 bases, the J end lost 3 bases, and 12 bases lay between the germline ends. CDR3 residues: CASISPGSNEKLFF. The CDR3 DNA reads TGTGCCAGCATCTCCCCGGGATCTAATGAAAAACTGTTTTTT.

Written as DNA, the CDR3 is TGCGCCAGCAGTGAGGAGCTTCTTGGCCCTAACCCACACTATGGCTACACCTTC. This codes for CASSEELLGPNPHYGYTF. The chain links TRBV10-1 to TRBJ1-2; no clear D gene. V was shortened by 2 bases and J by 3 bases, with 22 bases between the two germline ends. Per the germline V gene, CDR1 is WNHNN and CDR2 is SYGVQD (reference sequence). The CDR3 is 18 residues long.

This chain uses TRBV7-9 with TRBJ1-6; D perhaps matches TRBD1 (6 bases). V dropped 5 bases and J dropped 5 bases, with 13 bases sitting between them. The CDR3 consists of 15 residues. The germline gives CDR1 SEHNR, CDR2 FQNEAQ (reference sequence). The CDR3 DNA is TGTGCCAGCAGCCTAAAGGGGGTAGATAATTCACCCCTCCACTTT. This translates into CASSLKGVDNSPLHF.

V is TRBV7-2 and J is TRBJ2-3; 12 bases are a match to TRBD2. The CDR3 spans 16 residues. V lost 6 bases and J lost 6; bases outside the gene matches: 10. Germline V gives CDR1 SGHTA, CDR2 FQGNSA. Here the CDR3 DNA reads TGTGCCAGCAGTCCCCGTGGGACTAGCGGGCCTGATACGCAGTATTTT. It codes for CASSPRGTSGPDTQYF.

The V gene is TRBV7-2, the J gene TRBJ2-7; possibly TRBD1 or TRBD2 for D (6 bases each). Looked up from germline, CDR1 is SGHTA and CDR2 is FQGNSA. The CDR3 extends over 13 amino acids. Trimming pared 1 base from V and 6 bases from J, leaving 10 bases between. Written as DNA, the CDR3 is TGTGCCAGCAGCTTAGGTAGGGGGGCCGAGCAGTACTTC. It encodes CASSLGRGAEQYF.

Only a few counts were recorded for this clonotype. This chain uses TRBV6-1 with TRBJ1-1; no clear D. In germline, CDR1 is MNHNS, CDR2 SASEGT. V lost 6 bases and J 2 bases, leaving 4 bases between the germline ends. This CDR3 comprises 11 residues. In DNA form, the CDR3 reads TGTGCCAGCAGGGAAAACACTGAAGCTTTCTTT. Its translation is CASRENTEAFF.

This clonotype came up once. The chain employs TRBV6-5 and TRBJ2-7, with 7 positions matching TRBD2. Per germline, CDR1 MNHEY and CDR2 SVGAGI. The junction had 11 bases not matched to a gene; V was cut back by 0 bases and J by 0 bases. The CDR3 extends over 18 amino acids. Here the CDR3 reads CASSYSTPLAATSYEQYF. For the CDR3, the DNA is TGTGCCAGCAGTTACTCGACACCCCTAGCGGCCACCTCCTACGAGCAGTACTTC.

This chain uses TRBV7-9 with TRBJ2-7, with 10 positions matching TRBD2. Germline V lookup: CDR1 SEHNR, CDR2 FQNEAQ (reference sequence). J lost 0 bases, V lost 2 bases, and 1 base had no gene match. The CDR3 has 15 residues. The CDR3 bases are TGTGCCAGCAGCTTACCTAGCGGGGGCTCCTACGAGCAGTACTTC. It is translated as CASSLPSGGSYEQYF. Full variable domain (rest looked up from reference TRBV7-9 and TRBJ2-7): DTGVSQNPRHKITKRGQNVTFRCDPISEHNRLYWYRQTLGQGPEFLTYFQNEAQLEKSRLLSDRFSAERPKGSFSTLEIQRTEQGDSAMYLCASSLPSGGSYEQYFGPGTRLTVT.

Notes on this clonotype: At one boundary the junction diverges from the germline segment, which might be a read error. The chain has TRBV20-1 and TRBJ2-4; the D is unclear. Germline values: CDR1 DFQATT, CDR2 SNEGSKA (reference sequence). This CDR3 is 12 amino acids long. CDR3 DNA sequence: TGCAGTGCCAGAGGAGACCTGGACATTCAGTACTTC. Its protein product is CSARGDLDIQYF.

V gene TRBV12-5 combines with J gene TRBJ1-1; the match to TRBD1 covers 8 bases. CDR3 length equals 12 residues. Germline V gene sequence: CDR1 LGHNT, CDR2 FRNRAP. V trimming: 1 base; J trimming: 9 bases; junction bases outside the gene matches: 1. CDR3 sequence (DNA): TGTGCTAGTGGTTTGGGGGACAGGCAAGCTTTCTTT. This encodes CASGLGDRQAFF.

The V call is TRBV11-2, the J call TRBJ2-7; no definite D call. The germline V gene has CDR1 SGHAT and CDR2 FQNNGV. This CDR3 is 15 amino acids long. Trimming stripped 3 bases from V and 2 bases from J, with 14 bases between. The CDR3 DNA follows: TGTGCCAGCAGCTTTACCTCGGCGCAACCCTACGAGCAGTACTTC. Translating it yields CASSFTSAQPYEQYF.

The V call is TRBV12-3 or TRBV12-4, the J call TRBJ1-2; D gene unclear. The CDR3 length is 13 residues. The V gene lost 4 bases and the J gene lost 3 bases, with 9 bases spanning the gap. The CDR3 loop reads CASSYHEYYGYTF. CDR3 sequence (DNA): TGTGCCAGCAGTTACCACGAGTACTATGGCTACACCTTC.

This clonotype was seen a handful of times. The chain is built from TRBV19 and TRBJ1-2, with 9 positions matching TRBD1. V dropped 7 bases and J dropped 4; count of bases not matched to a gene: 7. Germline-derived CDR1 and CDR2 are LNHDA and SQIVND (reference sequence). The CDR3 has 14 amino acids. In nucleotides, the CDR3 is TGTGCCAGTACCCTATCGGACAGGGGCTATGGCTACACCTTC. Encoded protein: CASTLSDRGYGYTF.